The rows below give T cell receptor beta chains drawn from one sample of a study of blood T cell repertoires in COVID-19. The protocol was immunoSEQ multiplex PCR, while the TCRdb copy is restricted to in-frame clones and leaves out a portion. The table records approximately 210,000 clones, around 75% of them present only once. Sample: peripheral blood. These receptors came from a human donor in a cohort sampled during active COVID-19. Both conserved end residues are part of each CDR3. The D gene is left open where the match is weak. Rows give clone size only sometimes, using once, few, many, or a class for an expanded clone.

j_call,v_call,d_call,clone_size,cdr3_aa,cdr3_nt
TRBJ2-1,TRBV6-5,NA,NA,CASKAGQPYNEQFF,TGTGCCAGCAAAGCCGGACAGCCTTACAATGAGCAGTTCTTC
TRBJ1-2,TRBV30,NA,NA,CAWSKDSTGRGYTF,TGTGCCTGGAGCAAAGATTCGACAGGCCGGGGCTACACCTTC
TRBJ2-6,TRBV7-9,TRBD2,NA,CASSQYSGGLSGANVLTF,TGTGCCAGCAGCCAATATTCGGGAGGCCTCTCTGGGGCCAACGTCCTGACTTTC
TRBJ2-7,TRBV27,TRBD1,once,CASSRHRGTGLYEQYF,TGTGCCAGCAGCCGACACCGGGGGACAGGGTTGTACGAGCAGTACTTC
TRBJ2-7,TRBV3-1/TRBV3-2,TRBD2,NA,CASSQPSAGGLRRYEQYF,TGTGCCAGCAGCCAGCCCTCTGCGGGAGGTTTAAGGAGATACGAGCAGTACTTC
TRBJ1-1,TRBV27,TRBD1,NA,CASSLYGQGVRTEAFF,TGTGCCAGCAGTTTATACGGACAGGGGGTACGAACTGAAGCTTTCTTT
TRBJ2-7,TRBV28,NA,NA,CASSLSQGSYEQYF,TGTGCCAGCAGTTTATCCCAGGGCTCCTACGAGCAGTACTTC
TRBJ1-6,TRBV4-2,TRBD1,few,CASSQVARGPINNSPLHF,TGTGCCAGCAGCCAAGTGGCCAGGGGGCCGATTAATAATTCACCCCTCCACTTT
TRBJ2-7,TRBV5-1,NA,NA,CASRVTAGAYEQYF,TGCGCCAGCAGGGTGACAGCGGGCGCCTACGAGCAGTACTTC
TRBJ1-5,TRBV24-1,TRBD1,NA,CATSGGDRGTQPQHF,TGTGCCACCAGTGGGGGGGACAGGGGTACTCAGCCCCAGCATTTT
TRBJ1-1,TRBV27,NA,NA,CASRRGGGNTEAFF,TGTGCCAGCAGACGTGGGGGGGGGAACACTGAAGCTTTCTTT
TRBJ2-1,TRBV28,NA,NA,CASSLAGLLSYNEQFF,TGTGCCAGCAGTTTAGCAGGGTTGCTCTCCTACAATGAGCAGTTCTTC
TRBJ1-6,TRBV4-1,TRBD1,NA,CASSQPGQGAGSPLHF,TGCGCCAGCAGCCAACCTGGACAGGGGGCAGGGTCACCCCTCCACTTT
TRBJ2-7,TRBV6-5,TRBD2,NA,CASKRSGNKNEQYF,TGTGCCAGCAAGCGAAGCGGGAATAAGAACGAGCAGTACTTC
TRBJ1-5,TRBV21-1,NA,NA,CASSKINGREDRPQHF,TGTGCCAGCAGCAAAATTAATGGCAGGGAAGACCGGCCCCAGCATTTT
TRBJ2-5,TRBV5-4,NA,NA,CASSFDLVRSRETQYF,TGTGCCAGCAGCTTTGATTTAGTGCGCTCACGAGAGACCCAGTACTTC
TRBJ2-7,TRBV9,NA,NA,CASSVGPNYHEQYF,TGTGCCAGCAGCGTAGGTCCGAACTACCACGAGCAGTACTTC
TRBJ2-3,TRBV7-8,TRBD2,once,CASSLVSGRWTDTQYF,TGTGCCAGCAGCTTAGTTAGCGGGAGATGGACAGATACGCAGTATTTT
TRBJ2-2,TRBV5-4,TRBD2,NA,CASSQGLAGGPDGELFF,TGTGCCAGCAGCCAGGGACTAGCGGGAGGACCAGACGGGGAGCTGTTTTTT
TRBJ1-2,TRBV7-3,NA,NA,CASSLISVANYGYTF,TGTGCCAGCAGCTTAATATCGGTAGCTAACTATGGCTACACCTTC
TRBJ1-2,TRBV3-1/TRBV3-2,NA,NA,CASSLLIQGTRTNYGYTF,TGTGCCAGCAGCCTCCTAATTCAGGGGACCCGGACTAACTATGGCTACACCTTC
TRBJ2-3,TRBV30,NA,NA,CAWGRATDTQYF,TGTGCCTGGGGGCGGGCCACAGATACGCAGTATTTT
TRBJ2-3,TRBV28,TRBD2,NA,CASSLLAGVSDTQYF,TGTGCCAGCAGTTTGCTAGCGGGGGTTAGTGATACGCAGTATTTT
TRBJ1-2,TRBV27,NA,NA,CASSPTLEWGVYGYTF,TGTGCCAGCAGTCCTACCTTAGAGTGGGGAGTTTATGGCTACACCTTC